This TCR beta chain was obtained from a study of blood T cell repertoires in COVID-19. About the research overall: Samples came from the United States, Italy and Spain, spanning acute and convalescent COVID-19. T cells, B-cell-depleted T cells, or PBMCs supplied cDNA or gDNA.

Germline V gene data show CDR1 as LNHDA and CDR2 as SQIVND (reference sequence). CDR3 length equals 15 residues. V trimming: 6 bases; J trimming: 5 bases; junction bases outside the gene matches: 9. Study processing details: Nucleated cell counts were estimated from reference gene primer amplification. Libraries were prepared by immunoSEQ multiplex PCR; TCRdb keeps only in-frame clonotypes and omits some of them. V, J and clone size were drawn from that table, and D and trimming were deduced from the DNA. The sample lists about 240,000 clones, roughly 90% occurring once. The specimen sequenced was peripheral blood. V usage is TRBV19 and J usage is TRBJ2-3, with 9 bases lining up with TRBD1. The clonotype was recovered from a man aged 55 to 70 who had recovered from COVID-19. As DNA, the CDR3 is TGTGCCAGTAGACCCGGGACAGGGTTCGGAGATACGCAGTATTTT. It yields the protein CASRPGTGFGDTQYF.